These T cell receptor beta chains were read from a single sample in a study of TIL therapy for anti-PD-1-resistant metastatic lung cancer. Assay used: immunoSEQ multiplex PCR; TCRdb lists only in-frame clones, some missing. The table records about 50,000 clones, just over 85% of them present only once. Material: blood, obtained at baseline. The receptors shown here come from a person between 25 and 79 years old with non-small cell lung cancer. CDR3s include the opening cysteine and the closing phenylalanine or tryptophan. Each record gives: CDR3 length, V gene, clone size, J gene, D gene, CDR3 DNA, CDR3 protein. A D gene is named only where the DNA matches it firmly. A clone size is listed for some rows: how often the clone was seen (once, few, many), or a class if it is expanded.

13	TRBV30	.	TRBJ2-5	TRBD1	TGTGCCTCGGGACAGGGGAGGGCAGAGACCCAGTACTTC	CASGQGRAETQYF
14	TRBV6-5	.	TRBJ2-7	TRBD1	TGTGCCAGCAGCCGGGACAGCAGCTCCTACGAGCAGTACTTC	CASSRDSSSYEQYF
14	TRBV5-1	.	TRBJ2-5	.	TGCGCCAGCAGCTTGAAAGGACGTCAAGAGACCCAGTACTTC	CASSLKGRQETQYF
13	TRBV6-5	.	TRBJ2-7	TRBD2	TGTGCCAGCACCCGAGCGGGGACCTACGAGCAGTACTTC	CASTRAGTYEQYF
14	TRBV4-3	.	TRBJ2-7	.	TGCGCCAGCAGCCATGAAGACCAGGGGTCTGAGCAGTACTTC	CASSHEDQGSEQYF
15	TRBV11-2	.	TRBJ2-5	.	TGTGCCAGCAGCTTAGCAGGAGGGGGTGGAGAGACCCAGTACTTC	CASSLAGGGGETQYF
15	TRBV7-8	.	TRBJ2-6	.	TGTGCCAGCAGCTTAGCCCTTGGTGGGGCCAACGTCCTGACTTTC	CASSLALGGANVLTF
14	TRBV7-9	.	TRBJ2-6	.	TGTGCCAGCAGCTCCTCATCTGGGGCCAACGTCCTGACTTTC	CASSSSSGANVLTF
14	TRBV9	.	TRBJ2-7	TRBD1	TGTGCCAGCAGCGTAGAGGGACAGGGGATCGAGCAGTACTTC	CASSVEGQGIEQYF
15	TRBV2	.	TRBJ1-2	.	TGTGCCAGCAGTGTGTTGGCCCAGGCGCCCTATGGCTACACCTTC	CASSVLAQAPYGYTF
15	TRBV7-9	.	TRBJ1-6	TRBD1	TGTGCCAGCAGCCCAGGACAGGGTCTTAATTCACCCCTCCACTTT	CASSPGQGLNSPLHF
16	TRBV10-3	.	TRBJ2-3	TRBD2	TGTGCCATCGCCCTTGGCAGCGGGGGAGCGACAGATACGCAGTATTTT	CAIALGSGGATDTQYF
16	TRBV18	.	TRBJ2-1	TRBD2	TGTGCCAGCTCACCGCGCTTTAGCGGGAGATTCAATGAGCAGTTCTTC	CASSPRFSGRFNEQFF
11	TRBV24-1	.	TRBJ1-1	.	TGTGCCACCAGTGTTGGTCAGCAAGCTTTCTTT	CATSVGQQAFF
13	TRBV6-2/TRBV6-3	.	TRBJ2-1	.	TGTGCCAGCAGTTACCCGCCTACTAGCCCGCAGTTCTTC	CASSYPPTSPQFF
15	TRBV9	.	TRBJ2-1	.	TGTGCCAGCAGCGTAGGCCCCCAAGGGGGTAATGAGCAGTTCTTC	CASSVGPQGGNEQFF
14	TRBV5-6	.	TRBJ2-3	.	TGTGCCAGCAGCTTGAAAAGTAAAGTCCCCGGGCAGTATTTT	CASSLKSKVPGQYF
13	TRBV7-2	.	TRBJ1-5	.	TGTGCCAGCAGCTTCGGACGGGGCCAGCCCCAGCATTTT	CASSFGRGQPQHF
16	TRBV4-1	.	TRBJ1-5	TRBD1	TGCGCCAGCAGCCGCGACTGGGACAGGCCTAATCAGCCCCAGCATTTT	CASSRDWDRPNQPQHF
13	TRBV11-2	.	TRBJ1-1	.	TGTGCCAGCAGCTTAGAGAGGGACACTGAAGCTTTCTTT	CASSLERDTEAFF
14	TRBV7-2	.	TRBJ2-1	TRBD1	TGTGCCAGCAGCTCCGGCCTACAGGGGAATGAGCAGTTCTTC	CASSSGLQGNEQFF
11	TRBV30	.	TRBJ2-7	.	TGTGCCCGGAGATCGGGGATCGAGCAGTACTTC	CARRSGIEQYF
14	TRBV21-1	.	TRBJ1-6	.	TGTGCCAGCACCTCCAGGGATCCCAATTCACCCCTCCACTTT	CASTSRDPNSPLHF
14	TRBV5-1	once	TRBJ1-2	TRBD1	TGCGCCAGCAGCGCGGACAGGGTTGGCTATGGCTACACCTTC	CASSADRVGYGYTF
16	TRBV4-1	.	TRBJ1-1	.	TGCGCCAGCAGCCCTGGACAACAAAGTGGGGGGGCTGAAGCTTTCTTT	CASSPGQQSGGAEAFF
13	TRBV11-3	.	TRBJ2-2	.	TGTGCCAGCAGCTTACCTAACACCGGGGAGCTGTTTTTT	CASSLPNTGELFF
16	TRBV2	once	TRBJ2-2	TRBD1	TGTGCCAGCAGTGACTCCGGGACAGGGAACACCGGGGAGCTGTTTTTT	CASSDSGTGNTGELFF
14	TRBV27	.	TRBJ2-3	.	TGTGCCAGCAGTTTAGGATCTCCGGGGGATACGCAGTATTTT	CASSLGSPGDTQYF
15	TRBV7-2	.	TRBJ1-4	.	TGTGCCAGCAGCTTTAGACAGAGCACTAATGAAAAACTGTTTTTT	CASSFRQSTNEKLFF
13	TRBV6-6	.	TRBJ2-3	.	TGTGCCAGCGGCGGCGGGTCCACAGATACGCAGTATTTT	CASGGGSTDTQYF
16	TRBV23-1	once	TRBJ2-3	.	TGCGCCAGCAGTCACAACCGGACTCATTGCACAGATACGCAGTATTTT	CASSHNRTHCTDTQYF
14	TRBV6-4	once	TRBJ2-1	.	TGTGCCAGCAGTGACAACGGGGAAATCAATGAGCAGTTCTTC	CASSDNGEINEQFF
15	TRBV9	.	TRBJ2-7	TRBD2	TGTGCCAGCAGCGTAGGGACTAGCAGTTACTACGAGCAGTACTTC	CASSVGTSSYYEQYF
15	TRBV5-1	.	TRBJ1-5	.	TGCGCCAGCAGCTTGGAGGGACGGAGCAATCAGCCCCAGCATTTT	CASSLEGRSNQPQHF
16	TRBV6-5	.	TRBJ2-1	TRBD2	TGTGCCAGCAGTTACTCGTTAGCGGGGGGGTTGAATGAGCAGTTCTTC	CASSYSLAGGLNEQFF
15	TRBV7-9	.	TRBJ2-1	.	TGTGCCAGCAGTCCTCGCGGGCCCCAAGGCAATGAGCAGTTCTTC	CASSPRGPQGNEQFF
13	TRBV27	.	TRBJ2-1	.	TGTGCCAGCAGTCTCTTCCGCTACAATGAGCAGTTCTTC	CASSLFRYNEQFF
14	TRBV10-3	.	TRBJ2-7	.	TGTGCCATCAGTCCCGTAGCGGTCTCCTACGAGCAGTACTTC	CAISPVAVSYEQYF
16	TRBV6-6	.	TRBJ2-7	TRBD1	TGTGCCAGCAGTACCGCCGGACAGGCCACCTCCTACGAGCAGTACTTC	CASSTAGQATSYEQYF
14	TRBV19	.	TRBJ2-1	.	TGTGCCAGTAGTATGTTCGCACGCGGGAATGAGCAGTTCTTC	CASSMFARGNEQFF
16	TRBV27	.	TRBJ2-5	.	TGTGCCAGCAGTTTTTCCGCGGACAGCCCACAGGAGACCCAGTACTTC	CASSFSADSPQETQYF
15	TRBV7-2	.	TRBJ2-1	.	TGTGCCAGCAGCGCTGGTTGGGGGGCCTACAATGAGCAGTTCTTC	CASSAGWGAYNEQFF
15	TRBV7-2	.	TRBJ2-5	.	TGTGCCAGCAGCTTGCAAGCGACAGGGAGGGAGACCCAGTACTTC	CASSLQATGRETQYF
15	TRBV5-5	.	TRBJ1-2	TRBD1	TGTGCCAGCAGCTTGATAGTGACAGGGGGCTTTGGCTACACCTTC	CASSLIVTGGFGYTF
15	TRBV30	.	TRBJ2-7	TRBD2	TGTGCCTGGACTTACTCGGCTAGCGGGAGAAAGGGGGGGTACTTC	CAWTYSASGRKGGYF
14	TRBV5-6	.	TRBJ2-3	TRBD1	TGTGCCAGCAGCTGGGGGACAGGGCCCGATACGCAGTATTTT	CASSWGTGPDTQYF
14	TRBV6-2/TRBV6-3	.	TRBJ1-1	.	TGTGCCAGCAGTCGTGGACAAGTGAACACTGAAGCTTTCTTT	CASSRGQVNTEAFF
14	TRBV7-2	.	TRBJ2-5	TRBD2	TGTGCCAGCAGCTTTGATAGCGGGATTGAGACCCAGTACTTC	CASSFDSGIETQYF
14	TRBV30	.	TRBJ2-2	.	TGTGCCTGGAGTAGGCAGATCAACACCGGGGAGCTGTTTTTT	CAWSRQINTGELFF
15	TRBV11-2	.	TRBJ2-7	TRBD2	TGTGCCAGCAGCTTGTGGGCTAGCGGGGGAGTCGAGCAGTACTTC	CASSLWASGGVEQYF
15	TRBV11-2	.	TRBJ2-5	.	TGTGCCAGCAGCGGAGGGGCCGCGTACCAAGAGACCCAGTACTTC	CASSGGAAYQETQYF
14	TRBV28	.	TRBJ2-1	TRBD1	TGTGCCAGCAGTCCGGACAGGGGGCTAGATGAGCAGTTCTTC	CASSPDRGLDEQFF
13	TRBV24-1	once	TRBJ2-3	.	TGTGCCACCAGTGATGAAGTGATAGATACGCAGTATTTT	CATSDEVIDTQYF
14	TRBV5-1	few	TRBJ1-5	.	TGCGCCAGCAGCTTGCTCAGCCTCAATCAGCCCCAGCATTTT	CASSLLSLNQPQHF
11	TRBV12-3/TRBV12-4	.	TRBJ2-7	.	TGTGCCAGCAGTGGTGCCTACGAGCAGTACTTC	CASSGAYEQYF
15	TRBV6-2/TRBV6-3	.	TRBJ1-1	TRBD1	TGTGCCAGCAGCCCTAGGACAGGGCCTAACACTGAAGCTTTCTTT	CASSPRTGPNTEAFF
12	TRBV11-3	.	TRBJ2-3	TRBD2	TGTGCTAGCGGGGGGGCCTCCGGTACGCAGTATTTT	CASGGASGTQYF